The sequence of this TCR beta chain was determined in a study of Ad26.COV2.S vaccination and SARS-CoV-2 variants. Germline CDR1 and CDR2: MNHNS and SASEGT. CDR3 length: 13 residues. Trimming pared 3 bases from V and 1 base from J, leaving 4 bases between. Study observations and caveats: It was found that vaccine and placebo recipients had similar non-spike TCR breadth. Vaccinated individuals (as opposed to placebo recipients) had higher spike-specific TCR breadth.

About this clone itself: As yet, its antigen is unknown.

Sequenced by immunoSEQ multiplex PCR; TCRdb stores in-frame clones only, minus some. The data contain approximately 400,000 clones, roughly 94% of them singletons. The input for sequencing was peripheral blood, taken after recovery from COVID-19. This sequence joins TRBV6-1 and TRBJ1-5; no firm D call. This TCR was sampled from a human donor who had recovered from COVID-19. The CDR3 DNA is TGTGCCAGCAGTGAGGGGAGCAATCAGCCCCAGCATTTT. Residues: CASSEGSNQPQHF.